The 26 T cell receptor beta chains given below trace back to one sample, sequenced in a study of T cell repertoires in cytomegalovirus infection. TCRdb ran MiXCR on the reads and lists one entry per CDR3 protein. This sample yields just under 300,000 distinct CDR3 sequences, of which approximately 8.9% are seen a single time; approximately 2.4% belongs to the top ten. Material: PBMCs. These receptor sequences come from a human donor in good health (CMV status not recorded). Some clones in this sample may be carry-over from other donors' samples.

This clonotype has a count of ten or more. The V call is TRBV12-3 or TRBV12-4, the J call TRBJ1-1; no clear D. Trimming shortened V by 4 bases and J by 5 bases, and 8 bases separated the two germline ends. The CDR3 consists of 12 residues. The CDR3 region has the DNA TGTGCCAGCAGTTCCTTGATGACTGAAGCTTTCTTT. It codes for CASSSLMTEAFF.

This clonotype occurred many times. V usage is TRBV14 and J usage is TRBJ2-1, with 11 bases that match TRBD1. Looked up from germline, CDR1 is SGHDN and CDR2 is FVKESK. This CDR3 is 16 amino acids long. V was clipped by 1 base and J by 4 bases; unmatched bases: 3. CDR3 DNA: TGTGCCAGCAGCCAAGTTGGACAGGGGGCGTACAATGAGCAGTTCTTC. Protein sequence: CASSQVGQGAYNEQFF.

This clonotype was detected many times. The chain employs TRBV28 and TRBJ1-2; weak D call: TRBD1 (5 bases). This CDR3 has 16 amino acids. Per germline, CDR1 MDHEN and CDR2 SYDVKM. Trimming left V 2 bases short and J 0 bases short, with 13 bases between. CDR3 region: CASSLTALGANYGYTF. Here the CDR3 DNA reads TGTGCCAGCAGTTTAACGGCCCTGGGGGCTAACTATGGCTACACCTTC.

This clonotype was detected ten times or more. For the CDR3, the DNA is TGCGCCAGCAGCTGGAGAGGCCCCTACAATGAGCAGTTCTTC. Translation gives CASSWRGPYNEQFF. The chain carries TRBV5-1 and TRBJ2-1; no reliable D call. The V end lost 3 bases, the J end lost 2 bases, and 9 bases lay between the germline ends. This CDR3 is built from 14 residues. Per germline, CDR1 SGHRS and CDR2 YFSETQ.

This clonotype occurred many times. The J gene is TRBJ2-2, the V gene TRBV6-5; D possibly corresponds to TRBD1 (5 bases). Germline V gene sequence: CDR1 MNHEY, CDR2 SVGAGI. This CDR3 contains 14 residues. V was cut by 6 bases and J by 5 bases, with 13 bases left in between. The CDR3 reads CASRGQGGTGELFF. The CDR3 bases are TGTGCCAGCAGGGGGCAGGGCGGTACCGGGGAGCTGTTTTTT.

The table lists this clonotype with many counts. The chain carries TRBV9 and TRBJ2-3; 7 nucleotides line up with TRBD2. V trimming: 5 bases; J trimming: 3 bases; junction bases outside the gene matches: 9. The germline gives CDR1 SGDLS, CDR2 YYNGEE. CDR3 length equals 15 residues. Here the CDR3 DNA reads TGTGCCAGCAGGGAACGGGACTACACAACAGATACGCAGTATTTT. Translated: CASRERDYTTDTQYF.

This clonotype was seen many times. This sequence joins TRBV29-1 and TRBJ2-7, with 7 positions matching TRBD1. The CDR3 runs to 15 residues. Germline V lookup: CDR1 SQVTM, CDR2 ANQGSEA. The V gene end was trimmed by 8 bases and the J gene end by 0 bases; junction bases not matched to a gene: 13. The CDR3 loop reads CSTLAWDSSSYEQYV. The CDR3 DNA is TGCAGCACCCTAGCCTGGGACAGTAGCTCCTACGAGCAGTACGTC.

This clonotype was observed many times. The V call is TRBV27, the J call TRBJ1-1; D may be TRBD1 (6 bases). Trimming took off 4 bases at V and 6 bases at J, with 12 bases between the two ends. Germline loops: CDR1 MNHEY, CDR2 SMNVEV (reference sequence). CDR3 length: 13 amino acids. The CDR3 sequence: CASSWGGGAEAFF. DNA of the CDR3: TGTGCCAGCAGTTGGGGCGGGGGCGCTGAAGCTTTCTTT.

Ten or more counts support this clonotype. This chain links TRBV2 with TRBJ1-6; 8 positions agree with TRBD1. The ends lost 6 bases at V and 9 bases at J; junction bases unmatched: 10. The CDR3 is 15 residues long. Per germline, CDR1 SNHLY and CDR2 FYNNEI. The CDR3 loop reads CASSSDRASLSPLHF. CDR3 nucleotides: TGTGCCAGCAGCTCGGACAGGGCTAGTCTTTCACCCCTCCACTTT.

The table lists this clonotype with many counts. The rearrangement joins TRBV7-2 to TRBJ2-1; 7 nucleotides agree with TRBD2. The CDR3 extends over 16 amino acids. Germline values: CDR1 SGHTA, CDR2 FQGNSA. The junction had 11 bases not matched to a gene; V was cut back by 1 base and J by 8 bases. The CDR3 nucleotides read TGTGCCAGCAGCTTAGGTCGAGCGGGGTCCTTGGATGAGCAGTTCTTC. This translates into CASSLGRAGSLDEQFF.

This clonotype turned up a few times. The chain has TRBV3-1 and TRBJ1-1, with unresolved D. CDR1 and CDR2 (germline): LGHDT, YNNKEL (reference sequence). The CDR3 has 11 residues. Trimming removed 2 bases at V and 11 bases at J, with 9 bases between. CDR3 sequence reads: CASSQTAQAFF. The DNA of the CDR3 is TGTGCCAGCAGCCAAACCGCCCAGGCTTTCTTT.

This clonotype was recorded at least ten times. The chain uses TRBV7-2 and TRBJ2-5; TRBD1 matches at 7 bases. J lost 3 bases, V lost 5 bases, and 3 bases had no gene match. The CDR3 has 13 residues. Germline V gene data show CDR1 as SGHTA and CDR2 as FQGNSA. CDR3 nucleotides: TGTGCCAGCAGCAGGGGGCGGGAAGAGACCCAGTACTTC. It encodes CASSRGREETQYF. The full variable domain, completed using reference TRBV7-2 and TRBJ2-5, is GAGVSQSPSNKVTEKGKDVELRCDPISGHTALYWYRQSLGQGLEFLIYFQGNSAPDKSGLPSDRFSAERTGGSVSTLTIQRTQQEDSAVYLCASSRGREETQYFGPGTRLLVL.

In the case of this clonotype: Mismatch with germline at one junction end may stem from a read error. The chain carries TRBV7-9 and TRBJ2-1; tentatively, D is TRBD2 (6 bases). Germline CDR1 and CDR2: SEHNR and FQNEAQ (reference sequence). The CDR3 is 16 amino acids. This chain's CDR3 is CASSLMAGISYHEQFF. The DNA of the CDR3 is TGTGCCAGCAGCTTAATGGCGGGGATCTCCTACCATGAGCAGTTCTTC.

This clonotype was found many times. V and J are TRBV7-8 and TRBJ2-2, with D possibly matching TRBD1 (5 bases). V shed 3 bases and J shed 5 bases, with 10 bases lying between them. The CDR3 consists of 14 residues. Germline CDR1 SGHVS, CDR2 FQNEAQ. Here the CDR3 reads CASSFDSPTGELFF. In nucleotides, the CDR3 is TGTGCCAGCAGCTTCGACAGCCCGACCGGGGAGCTGTTTTTT.

In its sample, this clonotype was seen many times. V gene TRBV10-3 combines with J gene TRBJ2-7; D gene unclear. The length of the CDR3 is 12 residues. V was pared by 4 bases and J by 4 bases, with 8 bases between. The germline V gene encodes CDR1 ENHRY and CDR2 SYGVKD. The CDR3 loop is CAISASSYEQYV. As DNA, the CDR3 is TGTGCCATCAGTGCCAGCTCTTACGAGCAGTACGTC.

This clonotype appeared many times. The chain employs TRBV2 and TRBJ2-4, with 14 bases aligning to TRBD2. Germline loops: CDR1 SNHLY, CDR2 FYNNEI. With V trimmed by 6 bases and J by 15 bases, 7 bases remained unmatched. The CDR3 spans 13 residues. The CDR3 coding sequence is TGTGCCAGCAGAGGGACTAGCGGGGGCGTCGGGTACTTC. Translated, it gives CASRGTSGGVGYF.

This clonotype was recorded at least ten times. The chain joins TRBV28 to TRBJ2-7; TRBD1 agrees at 7 bases. Germline V CDR1 and CDR2: MDHEN, SYDVKM. The trim removed 3 bases at V and 3 bases at J, leaving 17 bases unmatched. This CDR3 contains 18 residues. As DNA, the CDR3 is TGTGCCAGCAGTTTGGGCCCCTCCACGGGACAGACCTTCTACGAGCAGTACTTC. Amino acids: CASSLGPSTGQTFYEQYF. The entire variable domain, with the rest obtained from reference TRBV28 and TRBJ2-7, is as follows: DVKVTQSSRYLVKRTGEKVFLECVQDMDHENMFWYRQDPGLGLRLIYFSYDVKMKEKGDIPEGYSVSREKKERFSLILESASTNQTSMYLCASSLGPSTGQTFYEQYFGPGTRLTVT.

This clonotype was picked up many times. The rearrangement uses TRBV29-1 and TRBJ1-2; D not certain. CDR1 and CDR2 from the germline V gene are SQVTM and ANQGSEA. This CDR3 contains 14 residues. V was cut by 3 bases and J by 3 bases, with 14 bases left in between. CDR3 sequence (DNA): TGCAGCGTTGAGATGAGCCGGCCTTACTATGGCTACACCTTC. Protein sequence: CSVEMSRPYYGYTF.

This clonotype was counted a few times. The V and J genes are TRBV20-1 and TRBJ2-7, with 13 bases fitting TRBD2. Trimming removed 5 bases from V and 0 bases from J; junction bases left unmatched: 4. This CDR3 region has 15 residues. CDR1 and CDR2 from the germline V gene are DFQATT and SNEGSKA (reference sequence). The CDR3 DNA reads as TGCAGTGCTCGGACTAGCGGGGGTTTCTCCTACGAGCAGTACGTC. As protein: CSARTSGGFSYEQYV.

This clonotype appeared many times. The rearrangement uses TRBV7-2 and TRBJ2-1; 7 bases match TRBD1. Losses at the gene ends were 5 bases for V and 13 bases for J; bases not matched to a gene: 5. CDR1 and CDR2 from the germline V gene are SGHTA and FQGNSA. This CDR3 is built from 11 residues. CDR3 bases: TGTGCCAGCAGCCCCCGGGACAGACAGTTCTTC. It is translated as CASSPRDRQFF. Full variable domain (missing parts from reference TRBV7-2 and TRBJ2-1): GAGVSQSPSNKVTEKGKDVELRCDPISGHTALYWYRQSLGQGLEFLIYFQGNSAPDKSGLPSDRFSAERTGGSVSTLTIQRTQQEDSAVYLCASSPRDRQFFGPGTRLTVL.

The J gene is TRBJ2-7, the V gene TRBV10-3; 10 bases fit TRBD1. From germline, CDR1 is ENHRY and CDR2 SYGVKD. This CDR3 has 14 amino acids. V was clipped by 6 bases and J by 6 bases; unmatched bases: 8. CDR3 in DNA: TGTGCCATCAGCCCGGACAGGGGGAATGGCGAGCAGTACTTC. Amino acids: CAISPDRGNGEQYF.

The chain carries TRBV19 and TRBJ2-2; perhaps TRBD1 as D (6 bases). The germline V gene has CDR1 LNHDA and CDR2 SQIVND (reference sequence). There are 14 residues in the CDR3. With 4 bases removed from V and 2 bases from J, the gap between germline ends came to 8 bases. The CDR3 protein is CASSRDINTGELFF. In DNA form, the CDR3 reads TGTGCCAGTAGTAGGGACATTAACACCGGGGAGCTGTTTTTT.

This clonotype was recorded only once. A read error may explain this, as a much larger clone is one base away. The genes are TRBV6-1 and TRBJ1-2, with 7 bases fitting TRBD1. CDR1 MNHNS and CDR2 SASEGT come from the germline V gene. This CDR3 is 14 amino acids long. The CDR3 here is CANSDVDRNYGYTF. The CDR3 DNA reads as TGTGCCAACAGTGACGTGGACAGGAACTATGGCTACACCTTC.

This clonotype was picked up many times. The CDR3 nucleotides are TGCGCCAGCAGCTCGGCGGGCCGGGGGAAAGGCTACACCTTC. Residues: CASSSAGRGKGYTF. The chain recombines TRBV5-1 with TRBJ1-2; possible D gene TRBD1, 5 bases. Between the trimmed V and J ends, which lost 3 bases and 8 bases, there was a span of 17 bases. This CDR3 is 14 amino acids long. Per the germline V gene, CDR1 is SGHRS and CDR2 is YFSETQ.

This clonotype turned up a few times. The chain is built from TRBV20-1 and TRBJ1-2; 10 bases match TRBD1. Germline values: CDR1 DFQATT, CDR2 SNEGSKA (reference sequence). V lost 6 bases to trimming and J lost 3 bases; unmatched junction nucleotides: 4. This CDR3 is built from 13 residues. Written as DNA, the CDR3 is TGCAGTGCCAGGACAGGGGGAGACTATGGCTACACCTTC. This gives the protein CSARTGGDYGYTF.

The table lists this clonotype with a few counts. The V gene is TRBV27, the J gene TRBJ2-1; TRBD1 is a possible D gene (6 bases). V gave up 0 bases and J gave up 4 bases, with 10 bases separating them. CDR1 is MNHEY and CDR2 is SMNVEV in the germline V gene (reference sequence). There are 15 residues in the CDR3. CDR3 amino acids: CASSLSAGEYNEQFF. The CDR3, as DNA: TGTGCCAGCAGTTTATCAGCAGGGGAATACAATGAGCAGTTCTTC.